One sample yielded the 8 T cell receptor beta chains listed below, sequenced in a study of beta chain features in type 1 diabetes. What was sequenced were expressed TCRB transcripts, since all of the isolated RNA had been reverse transcribed. Only in-frame clones appear in the TCRdb table, and some are missing; sequencing was by immunoSEQ multiplex PCR. Of hundreds of thousands of clones in the sample, 10% to 12% were seen once. Sequencing was carried out using naive CD4+ T cells from blood. Every receptor here comes from a woman aged 18-29 years in good health.

For the CDR3, the DNA is TGTGCCAGCAGCGTAAACAGGGGATCCACCGGGGAGCTGTTTTTT. Its translation: CASSVNRGSTGELFF. The chain joins TRBV7-2 to TRBJ2-2; 7 bases are shared with TRBD1. The junction had 7 bases not matched to a gene; V was cut back by 5 bases and J by 4 bases. CDR3 length: 15 residues. The germline V gene has CDR1 SGHTA and CDR2 FQGNSA.

This clone was found a few times. The chain carries TRBV19 and TRBJ2-3; 9 nucleotides match TRBD1. Germline CDR1 and CDR2: LNHDA and SQIVND (reference sequence). V shed 4 bases and J 10 bases; nucleotides not matched to a gene: 15. The CDR3 sequence is 16 residues long. CDR3 sequence reads: CASSTGQGSVSNAQYF. The DNA for the CDR3 is TGTGCCAGTAGTACTGGACAGGGGAGTGTCTCAAATGCGCAGTATTTT.

V gene TRBV7-6 combines with J gene TRBJ1-2; D is undetermined. This CDR3 spans 13 amino acids. Deletions cut 1 base from V and 5 bases from J, with 8 bases between. Germline V lookup: CDR1 SGHVS, CDR2 FNYEAQ. The CDR3 loop is CASSLGEIYGYTF. The CDR3 DNA sequence: TGTGCCAGCAGCTTAGGAGAAATATATGGCTACACCTTC.

This clone was picked up a small number of times. J is TRBJ2-3 and V is TRBV27; D remains ambiguous. V lost 6 bases and J 4 bases, leaving 14 bases between the germline ends. Germline V gene lookup returns CDR1 MNHEY and CDR2 SMNVEV (reference sequence). The CDR3 totals 14 residues. The CDR3 coding sequence is TGTGCCAGCAGCCCGACCCCCGACCCAGATACGCAGTATTTT. This codes for CASSPTPDPDTQYF.

V is TRBV28 and J is TRBJ2-1, with a possible D match to TRBD2 (5 bases). The ends were cut back, 3 bases at V and 5 bases at J, with 17 bases in the middle. In germline, CDR1 is MDHEN, CDR2 SYDVKM. The CDR3 contains 16 residues. CDR3 residues: CASSFEGFFRNNEQFF. The CDR3 DNA sequence: TGTGCCAGCAGTTTCGAGGGATTCTTTAGAAACAATGAGCAGTTCTTC.

This clone has only a few counts. The gene calls are TRBV27 and TRBJ2-7, with TRBD2 matching over 11 bases. After removal of 6 bases from V and 1 base from J, the junction contained 2 bases not matched to a gene. CDR3 length equals 14 residues. The germline CDR1 and CDR2 sequences are MNHEY and SMNVEV (reference sequence). This CDR3 reads CASRTSGSSYEQYF. The CDR3 region has the DNA TGTGCCAGCAGAACTAGCGGGAGTTCCTACGAGCAGTACTTC.

V usage is TRBV7-2 and J usage is TRBJ2-5; a possible D gene is TRBD2 (6 bases). The CDR3 contains 15 residues. CDR1 and CDR2 (germline): SGHTA, FQGNSA. The V and J ends lost 7 bases and 4 bases respectively, with 19 bases between them. Here the CDR3 DNA reads TGTGCCAGCATCCTATCGGGACTCTTAACAGAGACCCAGTACTTC. The encoded protein is CASILSGLLTETQYF.

The V gene is TRBV30, the J gene TRBJ2-3; 11 nucleotides line up with TRBD2. Looked up from germline, CDR1 is GTSNPN and CDR2 is SVGIG (reference sequence). Trimming at V came to 0 bases and at J to 0 bases, leaving 5 bases not matched to a gene. This CDR3 comprises 17 residues. The CDR3 DNA reads as TGTGCCTGGAGTGTAATGAGGACTAGCGGGAGCACAGATACGCAGTATTTT. Its protein is CAWSVMRTSGSTDTQYF.